This is a list of T cell receptor beta chains from one sample in a study of blood T cell repertoires in COVID-19. Clones were read by immunoSEQ multiplex PCR, and TCRdb kept only the in-frame ones, dropping some. The data hold 31,000 or so clones, with around 87% observed a single time. The sequenced material came from peripheral blood. The source is a man in his 60s with active COVID-19. Both conserved end residues are part of each CDR3. The D gene is left open where the match is weak. Clone size is given for some rows only: seen once, a few or many times, or a class if the clone is expanded.

D,V,J,size,CDR3,DNA
TRBD1,TRBV4-1,TRBJ1-5,few,CASSSREDRGLQPQHF,TGCGCCAGCAGCTCAAGAGAGGACAGGGGGCTTCAGCCCCAGCATTTT
TRBD1,TRBV4-1,TRBJ2-7,-,CASSPRQGVEQYF,TGCGCCAGCAGCCCCCGACAGGGTGTCGAGCAGTACTTC
-,TRBV5-1,TRBJ1-6,-,CASSLEGGMTYNSPLHF,TGCGCCAGCAGCTTGGAGGGGGGGATGACCTATAATTCACCCCTCCACTTT
TRBD1,TRBV19,TRBJ1-1,-,CASRGTRGQAFF,TGTGCCAGTAGAGGGACCAGGGGGCAAGCTTTCTTT
-,TRBV4-3,TRBJ1-2,few,CASSQGATRSYGYTF,TGCGCCAGCAGCCAGGGGGCGACGCGGAGCTATGGCTACACCTTC
-,TRBV6-1,TRBJ2-1,-,CASSERGRLGGAEQFF,TGTGCCAGCAGTGAAAGGGGGCGACTAGGAGGGGCTGAGCAGTTCTTC
-,TRBV11-3,TRBJ1-1,medium-sized,CASSLGAQGNTEAFF,TGTGCCAGCAGCTTAGGAGCACAGGGAAACACTGAAGCTTTCTTT
-,TRBV27,TRBJ2-1,-,CASRPSSYNEQFF,TGTGCCAGCAGGCCGAGCTCCTACAATGAGCAGTTCTTC
-,TRBV2,TRBJ2-7,-,CASRETVGYEQYF,TGTGCCAGCAGGGAAACAGTAGGCTACGAGCAGTACTTC
TRBD1,TRBV5-1,TRBJ2-7,-,CASSFSTGGREQYF,TGCGCCAGCAGCTTTAGTACAGGGGGCCGCGAGCAGTACTTC
-,TRBV18,TRBJ2-7,-,CASSFDGYEQYF,TGTGCCAGCTCTTTCGACGGGTACGAGCAGTACTTC
TRBD1,TRBV7-9,TRBJ2-6,-,CASSYVGTGRSGANVLTF,TGTGCCAGCAGCTACGTGGGGACAGGGCGGTCTGGGGCCAACGTCCTGACTTTC
TRBD1,TRBV4-3,TRBJ1-2,-,CASSQGTGARGYTF,TGCGCCAGCAGCCAGGGGACAGGAGCTCGGGGCTACACCTTC
TRBD2,TRBV5-1,TRBJ2-1,-,CASSGIAGSSYNEQFF,TGCGCCAGCAGCGGAATAGCGGGATCTTCCTACAATGAGCAGTTCTTC
-,TRBV5-4,TRBJ1-1,-,CASSLRGGHEAFF,TGTGCCAGCAGCTTGAGGGGTGGCCACGAAGCTTTCTTT
-,TRBV27,TRBJ2-2,-,CASSATGIGAGELFF,TGTGCCAGCAGTGCTACAGGGATCGGGGCCGGGGAGCTGTTTTTT
TRBD1,TRBV3-1/TRBV3-2,TRBJ1-5,-,CASSPLQGYNQPQHF,TGTGCCAGCAGCCCCCTACAGGGGTACAATCAGCCCCAGCATTTT
TRBD1,TRBV2,TRBJ1-2,-,CASSESVTGAIYGYTF,TGTGCCAGCAGTGAATCGGTGACAGGGGCCATCTATGGCTACACCTTC
-,TRBV10-3,TRBJ1-2,-,CAISESGGGQGSGYTF,TGTGCCATCAGTGAGTCAGGGGGTGGCCAGGGCAGCGGCTACACCTTC